The next 25 T cell receptor beta chains were all read from a single sample in a study of blood T cell repertoires in COVID-19. Only in-frame clones appear in the TCRdb table, and some are missing; sequencing was by immunoSEQ multiplex PCR. The sample records 450,000 or so clones, about 92% being singletons. Sequencing used PBMCs or T cells enriched from blood (not recorded which). Source of these receptors: a man aged 18 to 29 who had recovered from COVID-19.

The chain employs TRBV3-1 (or the pseudogene TRBV3-2) and TRBJ1-1, with TRBD1 matching 9 bases. This CDR3 is built from 14 residues. Germline values: CDR1 LGHDT, CDR2 YNNKEL (reference sequence). Unmatched junction bases numbered 5, after V lost 4 bases and J lost 5 bases. In DNA form, the CDR3 reads TGTGCCAGCAGCCTGACAGGGGGAGGGACTGAAGCTTTCTTT. Translated, it gives CASSLTGGGTEAFF.

The V gene is TRBV7-9, the J gene TRBJ1-1, with 11 bases fitting TRBD1. CDR1 SEHNR and CDR2 FQNEAQ come from the germline V gene (reference sequence). The CDR3 totals 17 residues. V lost 6 bases and J lost 2; bases outside the gene matches: 11. CDR3 sequence (DNA): TGTGCCAGCAGAAAAGGACAGGGGGCGCCTAAAAACACTGAAGCTTTCTTT. Translated, it gives CASRKGQGAPKNTEAFF.

The chain joins TRBV12-3 or TRBV12-4 to TRBJ1-2; TRBD1 matches 7 bases. V was pared by 4 bases and J by 7 bases, with 6 bases of the junction left unmatched. The CDR3 extends over 13 amino acids. The CDR3: CASSSGGTVGYTF. The DNA of the CDR3 is TGTGCCAGCAGTTCGGGCGGGACAGTTGGCTACACCTTC.

The J gene is TRBJ1-1, the V gene TRBV5-5; 9 bases line up with TRBD1. Trimming removed 4 bases from V and 4 bases from J; junction bases left unmatched: 5. CDR1 and CDR2 from the germline V gene are SGHKS and YYEKEE (reference sequence). The CDR3 totals 14 residues. The CDR3 here is CASSGTGLFTEAFF. CDR3 DNA: TGTGCCAGCAGCGGGACAGGGCTTTTCACTGAAGCTTTCTTT. Using reference TRBV5-5 and TRBJ1-1 for the parts outside the CDR3, the full variable domain is DAGVTQSPTHLIKTRGQQVTLRCSPISGHKSVSWYQQVLGQGPQFIFQYYEKEERGRGNFPDRFSARQFPNYSSELNVNALLLGDSALYLCASSGTGLFTEAFFGQGTRLTVV.

The rearrangement uses TRBV28 and TRBJ1-2, with no clear D. Germline V gene sequence: CDR1 MDHEN, CDR2 SYDVKM. The V end lost 3 bases, the J end lost 0 bases, and 11 bases lay between the germline ends. There are 15 residues in the CDR3. CDR3 sequence (DNA): TGTGCCAGCAGTTTGGTAGACAAGGCTAACTATGGCTACACCTTC. Translating gives CASSLVDKANYGYTF.

The V gene is TRBV5-4, the J gene TRBJ2-1, with D perhaps matching TRBD1 (5 bases). The V end lost 2 bases, the J end lost 12 bases, and 21 bases lay between the germline ends. The CDR3 runs to 15 residues. The germline V gene has CDR1 SGHNT and CDR2 YYREEE (reference sequence). The CDR3 DNA is TGTGCCAGCAGCTTCCTAGGCAGGGCGTCCGGTCCGCAGTTCTTC. This codes for CASSFLGRASGPQFF.

V usage is TRBV27 and J usage is TRBJ1-1; TRBD1 aligns across 7 bases. This CDR3 region has 13 residues. Germline values: CDR1 MNHEY, CDR2 SMNVEV (reference sequence). The ends lost 6 bases at V and 4 bases at J; junction bases unmatched: 5. The CDR3 DNA reads TGTGCCAGCAGGGATACAGGGGCCACTGAAGCTTTCTTT. Translating gives CASRDTGATEAFF.

V gene TRBV2 combines with J gene TRBJ1-2; TRBD1 might be the D (5 bases). Trimming left V 1 base short and J 2 bases short, with 14 bases between. This CDR3 has 16 amino acids. Germline CDR1 and CDR2: SNHLY and FYNNEI. This chain's CDR3 is CASSEDQGLSNYGYTF. In DNA form, the CDR3 reads TGTGCCAGCAGTGAAGACCAGGGTCTAAGCAACTATGGCTACACCTTC.

V is TRBV28 and J is TRBJ2-2, with 7 bases lining up with TRBD1. The V and J ends lost 5 bases and 0 bases, in that order; junction bases with no gene match: 6. This CDR3 contains 16 residues. Germline CDR1 and CDR2: MDHEN and SYDVKM. The CDR3 loop reads CASSDYGTANTGELFF. The DNA of the CDR3 is TGTGCCAGCAGTGACTACGGGACAGCGAACACCGGGGAGCTGTTTTTT. Combining the CDR3 with reference TRBV28 and TRBJ2-2 gives the whole variable domain DVKVTQSSRYLVKRTGEKVFLECVQDMDHENMFWYRQDPGLGLRLIYFSYDVKMKEKGDIPEGYSVSREKKERFSLILESASTNQTSMYLCASSDYGTANTGELFFGEGSRLTVL.

The chain employs TRBV3-1 (or the pseudogene TRBV3-2) and TRBJ2-1; 14 bases align to TRBD2. Germline CDR1 LGHDT, CDR2 YNNKEL (reference sequence). J gave up 0 bases and V 1 base, and 5 bases lay outside the gene matches. This CDR3 is built from 19 residues. CDR3 residues: CASSQGSGTSGSSYNEQFF. The CDR3 nucleotides are TGTGCCAGCAGCCAAGGTTCCGGGACTAGCGGGAGCTCCTACAATGAGCAGTTCTTC.

This chain uses TRBV24-1 with TRBJ1-4; 7 positions agree with TRBD1. The ends lost 5 bases at V and 2 bases at J; junction bases unmatched: 1. The CDR3 sequence is 14 residues long. Germline V gene sequence: CDR1 KGHDR, CDR2 SFDVKD. DNA of the CDR3: TGTGCCACCAGTGCAGGGGGGACTAATGAAAAACTGTTTTTT. Translating it yields CATSAGGTNEKLFF.

This clone was counted between two and nine times. The chain is built from TRBV7-8 and TRBJ1-5; TRBD1 agrees at 7 bases. In germline, CDR1 is SGHVS, CDR2 FQNEAQ. V lost 5 bases to trimming and J lost 6 bases; unmatched junction nucleotides: 10. The CDR3 spans 15 residues. The CDR3 spells CASSIRTGGGQPQHF. The CDR3 DNA reads as TGTGCCAGCAGCATAAGGACAGGCGGCGGTCAGCCCCAGCATTTT.

This clone has only one observation. The rearrangement joins TRBV10-1 to TRBJ2-3; D possibly corresponds to TRBD2 (7 bases). Germline values: CDR1 WNHNN, CDR2 SYGVQD (reference sequence). The CDR3 loop spans 14 amino acids. Deletions cut 2 bases from V and 6 bases from J, with 12 bases between. CDR3 in amino acids: CASSEGGGWDTQYF. The CDR3 bases are TGCGCCAGCAGTGAGGGGGGGGGCTGGGATACGCAGTATTTT.

The sample holds one count of this clone. The chain has TRBV28 and TRBJ1-1, with a possible D match to TRBD1 (5 bases). The CDR3 consists of 13 residues. Trimming shortened V by 5 bases and J by 5 bases, and 12 bases separated the two germline ends. Germline CDR1 MDHEN, CDR2 SYDVKM. The CDR3 DNA reads as TGTGCCAGCAGTCCCGCCAGGGTGACTGAAGCTTTCTTT. Translation gives CASSPARVTEAFF. Supplemented by reference TRBV28 and TRBJ1-1, the full variable domain reads DVKVTQSSRYLVKRTGEKVFLECVQDMDHENMFWYRQDPGLGLRLIYFSYDVKMKEKGDIPEGYSVSREKKERFSLILESASTNQTSMYLCASSPARVTEAFFGQGTRLTVV.

This rearrangement joins TRBV28 to TRBJ1-3; 8 bases align to TRBD1. The CDR3 consists of 15 residues. With V trimmed by 7 bases and J by 2 bases, 7 bases remained unmatched. Looked up from germline, CDR1 is MDHEN and CDR2 is SYDVKM. The CDR3 sequence is CASTTGGSPGNTIYF. The CDR3 DNA is TGTGCCAGCACTACAGGGGGATCGCCTGGAAACACCATATATTTT. Full variable domain (remainder filled in from reference TRBV28 and TRBJ1-3): DVKVTQSSRYLVKRTGEKVFLECVQDMDHENMFWYRQDPGLGLRLIYFSYDVKMKEKGDIPEGYSVSREKKERFSLILESASTNQTSMYLCASTTGGSPGNTIYFGEGSWLTVV.

V and J are TRBV28 and TRBJ2-7; the match to TRBD1 covers 8 bases. The J segment lost 4 bases and the V segment lost 3 bases, leaving 5 bases of the junction unmatched. CDR3 length: 14 residues. Per germline, CDR1 MDHEN and CDR2 SYDVKM. This chain's CDR3 is CASSFQGAWYEQYF. CDR3 DNA sequence: TGTGCCAGCAGTTTTCAGGGGGCCTGGTACGAGCAGTACTTC.

V gene TRBV30 combines with J gene TRBJ1-4; 8 positions agree with TRBD1. The V and J ends lost 6 bases and 8 bases, in that order; junction bases with no gene match: 5. The germline CDR1 and CDR2 sequences are GTSNPN and SVGIG (reference sequence). The CDR3 is 12 residues long. The CDR3: CACDRGSEKLFF. DNA of the CDR3: TGTGCCTGTGACAGGGGATCGGAAAAACTGTTTTTT. Full variable domain (missing parts from reference TRBV30 and TRBJ1-4): SQTIHQWPATLVQPVGSPLSLECTVEGTSNPNLYWYRQAAGRGLQLLFYSVGIGQISSEVPQNLSASRPQDRQFILSSKKLLLSDSGFYLCACDRGSEKLFFGSGTQLSVL.

The CDR3 coding sequence is TGCGCCAGCAGCTTGGCCAGGGGGTCCAAAGAGACCCAGTACTTC. Its protein is CASSLARGSKETQYF. The chain joins TRBV5-1 to TRBJ2-5, with TRBD1 identical over 7 bases. This CDR3 is built from 15 residues. CDR1 and CDR2 from the germline V gene are SGHRS and YFSETQ. Trimming took 0 bases from V and 3 from J; bases not matched to a gene: 5.

The V gene is TRBV29-1, the J gene TRBJ1-1; 7 nucleotides agree with TRBD1. Germline CDR1 SQVTM, CDR2 ANQGSEA. V dropped 3 bases and J dropped 7; count of bases not matched to a gene: 5. This CDR3 has 12 amino acids. The CDR3 DNA is TGCAGCGTTGAGACAGGGAGGATTGAAGCTTTCTTT. Translation gives CSVETGRIEAFF.

The chain is built from TRBV11-2 and TRBJ1-6; 8 nucleotides match TRBD1. Trimming at V came to 6 bases and at J to 7 bases, leaving 8 bases not matched to a gene. The CDR3 length is 15 residues. Germline CDR1 is SGHAT and CDR2 is FQNNGV. In DNA form, the CDR3 reads TGTGCCAGCAGTAGGGAGGCAGGGGGCAATTCACCCCTCCACTTT. Protein sequence: CASSREAGGNSPLHF.

V usage is TRBV7-3 and J usage is TRBJ2-3; 10 positions match TRBD2. V gave up 6 bases and J gave up 0 bases; unmatched junction bases: 6. Germline CDR1 and CDR2: SGHTA and FQGTGA. The CDR3 has 16 residues. CDR3: CASRRAGLASTDTQYF. In DNA form, the CDR3 reads TGTGCCAGCAGGCGGGCGGGACTAGCGAGCACAGATACGCAGTATTTT.

The chain carries TRBV28 and TRBJ1-6, with 9 bases lining up with TRBD1. This CDR3 region has 19 residues. J gave up 5 bases and V 5 bases, and 16 bases lay outside the gene matches. Germline-derived CDR1 and CDR2 are MDHEN and SYDVKM. CDR3 region: CASSPRRPRDRVDNSPLHF. CDR3 nucleotides: TGTGCCAGCAGTCCCCGAAGACCCCGGGACAGGGTCGATAATTCACCCCTCCACTTT.

V usage is TRBV13 and J usage is TRBJ1-2; D might be TRBD1 (6 bases). V was cut by 4 bases and J by 8 bases, with 11 bases left in between. This CDR3 contains 12 residues. Looked up from germline, CDR1 is PRHDT and CDR2 is FYEKMQ (reference sequence). DNA for the CDR3: TGTGCCAGCAGCTCAGGACAGTTGGGCTACACCTTC. Its protein is CASSSGQLGYTF.

V and J are TRBV7-8 and TRBJ1-3; D is unresolved. This CDR3 spans 14 amino acids. V lost 2 bases and J 0 bases, leaving 5 bases between the germline ends. CDR1 and CDR2 from the germline V gene are SGHVS and FQNEAQ. In DNA, the CDR3 is TGTGCCAGCAGCTTATCATCCTCTGGAAACACCATATATTTT. Translating it yields CASSLSSSGNTIYF.

This clone was counted between two and nine times. The J gene is TRBJ1-1, the V gene TRBV7-9; D not resolved. V gave up 3 bases and J gave up 0 bases, with 5 bases separating them. The CDR3 length is 13 residues. The germline CDR1 and CDR2 sequences are SEHNR and FQNEAQ (reference sequence). CDR3 sequence (DNA): TGTGCCAGCAGCTTCGAGGTGAACACTGAAGCTTTCTTT. Translation: CASSFEVNTEAFF.